This T cell receptor (beta chain) stems from a study of blood T cells in healthy people across ages. Study context: About one barcoded beta molecule per two T cells was the capture yield of template switching.

This CDR3 is built from 15 residues. V lost 4 bases and J lost 1, with 11 bases in between. Germline CDR1 SNHLY, CDR2 FYNNEI. Alongside a J-beta primer mix, a sample-barcoded 5' primer served in a second PCR lasting roughly 6 to 11 cycles. A single record per CDR3 protein comes from TCRdb applying MiXCR to the 5' RACE reads. The data contain around 1,700,000 distinct CDR3 sequences, 28% of them seen just once; the ten biggest clones take up 6.5% to 8.5%. Collection of ten milliliters of peripheral blood was performed for each donor. The receptor was derived from a woman aged 25 to 39 in good health. The chain joins TRBV2 to TRBJ2-1, with a weak D call TRBD2 (6 bases). Sequencing was carried out using blood. CDR3 in amino acids: CASSGRGRSYNEQFF. Written as DNA, the CDR3 is TGTGCCAGCAGTGGGCGGGGTAGATCCTACAATGAGCAGTTCTTC.